The 16 T cell receptor beta chains reported below all come from one sample, sequenced in a study of blood T cell repertoires in COVID-19. Assay: immunoSEQ multiplex PCR; the TCRdb copy retains only in-frame clones and omits some. The sample lists over 200,000 clones, approximately 89% occurring once. The source material was PBMCs or T cells enriched from blood (not recorded which). These receptor sequences come from a woman aged 25 to 39 with acute COVID-19.

The CDR3 DNA reads TGTGCCAGCAGCTTCGGCACTGAGGGGACCCAGTACTTC. Translated, it gives CASSFGTEGTQYF. The rearrangement uses TRBV11-2 and TRBJ2-5; D possibly corresponds to TRBD2 (5 bases). V was pared by 3 bases and J by 7 bases, with 12 bases between. The germline CDR1 and CDR2 sequences are SGHAT and FQNNGV. The CDR3 totals 13 residues.

This clone came up a few times. CDR3 protein: CASSFYRPNTGELFF. CDR3 nucleotides: TGTGCCAGCAGCTTTTACAGACCGAACACCGGGGAGCTGTTTTTT. The chain recombines TRBV7-2 with TRBJ2-2; D uncertain. The germline V gene encodes CDR1 SGHTA and CDR2 FQGNSA. Trimming removed 3 bases from V and 0 bases from J, with 8 bases in between. The CDR3 length is 15 residues.

The genes are TRBV7-2 and TRBJ1-1, with 7 bases identical to TRBD1. The CDR3 is made up of 14 amino acids. J lost 6 bases, V lost 5 bases, and 9 bases had no gene match. Germline loops: CDR1 SGHTA, CDR2 FQGNSA. CDR3 sequence reads: CASSPRQGWSEAFF. CDR3 DNA: TGTGCCAGCAGCCCACGACAGGGTTGGTCTGAAGCTTTCTTT.

The J gene is TRBJ1-1, the V gene TRBV7-9; 10 bases align to TRBD1. The V gene end was trimmed by 5 bases and the J gene end by 3 bases; junction bases not matched to a gene: 6. The CDR3 consists of 15 residues. Germline V gene sequence: CDR1 SEHNR, CDR2 FQNEAQ (reference sequence). In nucleotides, the CDR3 is TGTGCCAGCAGCGCAGGGGACAGGGGTGACACTGAAGCTTTCTTT. Its translation: CASSAGDRGDTEAFF. The full variable domain, in which reference TRBV7-9 and TRBJ1-1 provide the parts outside the CDR3, is DTGVSQNPRHKITKRGQNVTFRCDPISEHNRLYWYRQTLGQGPEFLTYFQNEAQLEKSRLLSDRFSAERPKGSFSTLEIQRTEQGDSAMYLCASSAGDRGDTEAFFGQGTRLTVV.

V gene TRBV28 combines with J gene TRBJ1-1; D ambiguous. V lost 3 bases to trimming and J lost 3 bases, with 14 bases between them. The CDR3 totals 15 residues. Germline assignment: CDR1 MDHEN and CDR2 SYDVKM. CDR3 protein: CASSFHPGTDTEAFF. CDR3 sequence (DNA): TGTGCCAGCAGTTTTCATCCGGGTACCGACACTGAAGCTTTCTTT.

This clone has a handful of counts. V is TRBV18 and J is TRBJ2-7, with a weak D call TRBD2 (6 bases). The CDR3 extends over 14 amino acids. Trimming removed 3 bases at V and 3 bases at J, with 12 bases between. Looked up from germline, CDR1 is KGHSH and CDR2 is LQKENI. This CDR3 reads CASSPAGRGYEQYF. Here the CDR3 DNA reads TGTGCCAGCTCACCGGCGGGACGAGGCTACGAGCAGTACTTC.

The J gene is TRBJ1-2, the V gene TRBV18; unclear D gene. The V gene's germline CDR1 is KGHSH and CDR2 LQKENI. The CDR3 totals 15 residues. Between the trimmed V and J ends, which lost 0 bases and 7 bases, there was a span of 15 bases. The CDR3 region has the DNA TGTGCCAGCTCACCACCGGGCTCCTCGGTGGGTGGCTACACCTTC. Translating it yields CASSPPGSSVGGYTF.

In DNA, the CDR3 is TGCGCCAGCAGCTTGGTGGGGACAGGGGCTATGAGCTACACCTTC. As protein: CASSLVGTGAMSYTF. The chain has TRBV5-1 and TRBJ1-2, with 10 bases matching TRBD1. From germline, CDR1 is SGHRS and CDR2 YFSETQ. The V gene end was trimmed by 0 bases and the J gene end by 9 bases; junction bases not matched to a gene: 8. The CDR3 runs 15 residues.

A remark on this clone: The sample contains more than one DNA sequence encoding this CDR3. The gene calls are TRBV18 and TRBJ1-1, with TRBD1 as a possible D gene (5 bases). The V end lost 3 bases, the J end lost 3 bases, and 11 bases lay between the germline ends. CDR3 length: 14 residues. Germline CDR1 is KGHSH and CDR2 is LQKENI. The CDR3 here is CASSPLGEDTEAFF. The CDR3 nucleotides read TGTGCCAGCTCACCCTTGGGGGAGGACACTGAAGCTTTCTTT.

V usage is TRBV6-4 and J usage is TRBJ2-5; TRBD1 aligns across 9 bases. V shed 4 bases, J shed 5 bases, and the junction held 11 bases outside the gene matches. Germline V lookup: CDR1 MRHNA, CDR2 SNTAGT. This CDR3 comprises 16 residues. The DNA for the CDR3 is TGTGCCAGCAGTGGTCCGGACAGGGGCCCTCGGGAGACCCAGTACTTC. Translated, it gives CASSGPDRGPRETQYF.

This clone was observed a single time. The V gene is TRBV7-2, the J gene TRBJ2-1; 11 bases are a match to TRBD2. There are 15 residues in the CDR3. CDR1 and CDR2 from the germline V gene are SGHTA and FQGNSA. The trim removed 1 base at V and 9 bases at J, leaving 5 bases unmatched. CDR3 loop: CASSLGLAGSSEQFF. The CDR3 coding sequence is TGTGCCAGCAGCTTAGGACTAGCGGGGAGTAGTGAGCAGTTCTTC.

This clone is a singleton in its sample. This chain joins TRBV10-3 and TRBJ1-2; 7 bases agree with TRBD1. Germline values: CDR1 ENHRY, CDR2 SYGVKD. This CDR3 comprises 15 residues. V shed 4 bases, J shed 8 bases, and the junction held 13 bases outside the gene matches. The CDR3 DNA follows: TGTGCCATCAGTGGAGACCGACAGGGCGTCGTCGGCTACACCTTC. It translates to CAISGDRQGVVGYTF.

The gene calls are TRBV9 and TRBJ2-7; no reliable D call. V lost 0 bases, J lost 3 bases, and 7 bases lay in between. The CDR3 spans 13 residues. Germline V gives CDR1 SGDLS, CDR2 YYNGEE. CDR3 bases: TGTGCCAGCAGCGTAGACTACCGCTACGAGCAGTACTTC. This codes for CASSVDYRYEQYF.

This clone was counted between two and nine times. This chain joins TRBV9 and TRBJ1-1; D remains unclear. The V end was cut by 3 bases, the J end by 3 bases, with 12 bases between. CDR1 is SGDLS and CDR2 is YYNGEE in the germline V gene. The CDR3 runs to 14 residues. CDR3 sequence: CASSGRPDYTEAFF. The CDR3 DNA sequence: TGTGCCAGCAGCGGACGACCCGACTACACTGAAGCTTTCTTT. Drawing the rest from reference TRBV9 and TRBJ1-1, the complete variable domain is DSGVTQTPKHLITATGQRVTLRCSPRSGDLSVYWYQQSLDQGLQFLIQYYNGEERAKGNILERFSAQQFPDLHSELNLSSLELGDSALYFCASSGRPDYTEAFFGQGTRLTVV.

The V call is TRBV24-1, the J call TRBJ1-2; D might be TRBD1 (5 bases). CDR1 and CDR2 (germline): KGHDR, SFDVKD. The CDR3 loop spans 13 amino acids. Trimming shortened V by 5 bases and J by 3 bases, and 9 bases separated the two germline ends. The CDR3 DNA sequence: TGTGCCACCAGTGGGCAGGGCGACTATGGCTACACCTTC. Encoded protein: CATSGQGDYGYTF.

This clone has just a few counts. The chain carries TRBV6-2 or TRBV6-3 and TRBJ2-1; D remains unclear. This CDR3 is 13 amino acids long. Per the germline V gene, CDR1 is MNHEY and CDR2 is SVGEGT. V shed 5 bases and J shed 8 bases, with 13 bases lying between them. CDR3 DNA: TGTGCCAGCAGTCAACTCCGTCTCGATGAGCAGTTCTTC. It specifies CASSQLRLDEQFF.